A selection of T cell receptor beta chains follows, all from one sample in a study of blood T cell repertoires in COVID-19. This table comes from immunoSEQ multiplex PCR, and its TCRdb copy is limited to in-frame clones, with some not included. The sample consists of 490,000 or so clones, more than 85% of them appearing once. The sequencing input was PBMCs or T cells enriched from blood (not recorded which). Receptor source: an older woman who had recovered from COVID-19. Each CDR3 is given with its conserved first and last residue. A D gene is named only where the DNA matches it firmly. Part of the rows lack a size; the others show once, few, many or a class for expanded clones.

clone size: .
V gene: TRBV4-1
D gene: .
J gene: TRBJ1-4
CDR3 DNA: TGCGCCAGCAGCCAAATCGGGGTTGAAAAACTGTTTTTT
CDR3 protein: CASSQIGVEKLFF

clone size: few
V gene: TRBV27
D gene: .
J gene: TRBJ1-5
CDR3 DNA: TGTGCCAGCAGTTTATCGTCAACATATCAGCCCCAGCATTTT
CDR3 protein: CASSLSSTYQPQHF

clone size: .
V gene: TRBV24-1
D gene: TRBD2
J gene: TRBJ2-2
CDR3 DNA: TGTGCCACCCGTGGACTAGCGGGGGGGACCGGGGAGCTGTTTTTT
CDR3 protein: CATRGLAGGTGELFF

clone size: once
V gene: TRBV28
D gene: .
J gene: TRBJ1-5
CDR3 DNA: TGTGCCAGCACCACCGCCGACAGTTACCAGCCCCAGCATTTT
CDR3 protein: CASTTADSYQPQHF

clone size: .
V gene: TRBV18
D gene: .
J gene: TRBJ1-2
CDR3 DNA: TGTGCCAGCTCACCACACGCGGCACAGGTCTATGGCTACACCTTC
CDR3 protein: CASSPHAAQVYGYTF

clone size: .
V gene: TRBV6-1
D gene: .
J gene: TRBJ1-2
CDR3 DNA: TGTGCCAGCAGTCCTGCCCAGATCTCCTATGGCTACACCTTC
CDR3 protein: CASSPAQISYGYTF

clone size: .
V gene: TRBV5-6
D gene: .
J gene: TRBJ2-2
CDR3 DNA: TGTGCCAGCAGCTTGTTGGGAGGCCTGACGAACACCGGGGAGCTGTTTTTT
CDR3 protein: CASSLLGGLTNTGELFF

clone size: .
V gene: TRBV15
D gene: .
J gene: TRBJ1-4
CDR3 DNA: TGTGCCACCAGCAGAGATCTGGAATCGGGACTGTTTTTT
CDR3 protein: CATSRDLESGLFF

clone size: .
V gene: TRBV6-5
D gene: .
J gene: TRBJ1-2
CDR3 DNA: TGTGCCAGCAGTTACTCAGGGGTAATACCTGGAGGCTACACCTTC
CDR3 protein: CASSYSGVIPGGYTF

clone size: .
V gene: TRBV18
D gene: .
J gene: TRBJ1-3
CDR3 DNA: TGTGCCAGCTCACCACAGGCGCCAGGCGGAAACACCATATATTTT
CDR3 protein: CASSPQAPGGNTIYF

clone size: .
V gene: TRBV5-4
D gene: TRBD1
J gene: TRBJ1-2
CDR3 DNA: TGTGCCAGCAGAGATCGGGACAGAAACCACTATGGCTACACCTTC
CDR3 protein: CASRDRDRNHYGYTF

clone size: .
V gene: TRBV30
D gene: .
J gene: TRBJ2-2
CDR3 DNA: TGTGCCTTGGACAGAGCGAACACCGGGGAGCTGTTTTTT
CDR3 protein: CALDRANTGELFF

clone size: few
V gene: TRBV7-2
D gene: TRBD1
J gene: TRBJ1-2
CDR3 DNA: TGTGCCAGCAGCCCACAGACAGGGGGGTATGGCTACACCTTC
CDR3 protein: CASSPQTGGYGYTF

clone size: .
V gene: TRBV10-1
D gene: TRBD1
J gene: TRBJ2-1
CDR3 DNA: TGCGCCAGCAGCAATCCGGGACAGGGTAGAAATGAGCAGTTCTTC
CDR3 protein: CASSNPGQGRNEQFF

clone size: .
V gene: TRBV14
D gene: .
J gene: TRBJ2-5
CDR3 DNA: TGTGCCAGCAGCCCGCGACTGGCAGAGACCCAGTACTTC
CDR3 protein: CASSPRLAETQYF

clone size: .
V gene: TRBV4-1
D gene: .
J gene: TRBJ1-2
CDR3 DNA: TGCGCCAGCAGCCAGGGCGGACAGACTAACTATGGCTACACCTTC
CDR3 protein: CASSQGGQTNYGYTF

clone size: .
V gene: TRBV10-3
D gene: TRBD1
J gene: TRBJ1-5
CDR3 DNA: TGTGCCATCAGTGAGTCAGAGACAGGGTTAAATCAGCCCCAGCATTTT
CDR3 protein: CAISESETGLNQPQHF

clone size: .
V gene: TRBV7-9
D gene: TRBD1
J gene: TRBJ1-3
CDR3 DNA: TGTGCCAGCAAAAACGCAGGGGGAAGAACCTCTGGAAACACCATATATTTT
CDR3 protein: CASKNAGGRTSGNTIYF

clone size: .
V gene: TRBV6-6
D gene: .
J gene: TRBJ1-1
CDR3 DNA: TGTGCCAGCACCTCCGGACTGCTGAACACTGAAGCTTTCTTT
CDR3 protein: CASTSGLLNTEAFF

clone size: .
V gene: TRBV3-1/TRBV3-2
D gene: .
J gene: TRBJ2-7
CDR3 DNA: TGTGCCAGCAGCTTCAGGCAGGCCTCCGGAGAGCAGTACTTC
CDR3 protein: CASSFRQASGEQYF

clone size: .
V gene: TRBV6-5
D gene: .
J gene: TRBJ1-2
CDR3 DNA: TGTGCCAGCAGTTTATATGGCTACACCTTC
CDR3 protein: CASSLYGYTF

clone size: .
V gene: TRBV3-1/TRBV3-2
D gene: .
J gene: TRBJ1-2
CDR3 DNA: TGTGCCAGCAGCCACCGGGACGGGGGGGAGGTCGGCTACACCTTC
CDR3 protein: CASSHRDGGEVGYTF

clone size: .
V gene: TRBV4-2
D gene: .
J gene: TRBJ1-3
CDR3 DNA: TGTGCCAGCAGCCAAGTCTCAAGCCCTTTCGGCTCTGGAAACACCATATATTTT
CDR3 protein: CASSQVSSPFGSGNTIYF

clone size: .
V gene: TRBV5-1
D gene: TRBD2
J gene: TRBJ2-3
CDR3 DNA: TGCGCCAGCAGCGCAGGGACTAGCGGGGGACCAGATACGCAGTATTTT
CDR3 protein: CASSAGTSGGPDTQYF

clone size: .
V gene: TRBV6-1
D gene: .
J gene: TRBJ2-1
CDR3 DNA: TGTGCCAGCAGTGAACCCCTCAGCGGCGCAGTGAATGAGCAGTTCTTC
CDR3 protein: CASSEPLSGAVNEQFF

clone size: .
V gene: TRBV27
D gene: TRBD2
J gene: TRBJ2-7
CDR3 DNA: TGTGCCAGCAGTTTAGCCGGGGGGGGGAGTGCGCAGTACTTC
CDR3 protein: CASSLAGGGSAQYF

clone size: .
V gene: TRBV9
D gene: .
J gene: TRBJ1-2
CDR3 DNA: TGTGCCAGCAGCCCTGGATTAGGAGGATTGGCTTACTATGGCTACACCTTC
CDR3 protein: CASSPGLGGLAYYGYTF

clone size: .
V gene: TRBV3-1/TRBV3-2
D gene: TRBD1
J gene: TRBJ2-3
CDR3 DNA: TGTGCCAGCAGCACCGGACAGGTTCCGGCAGATACGCAGTATTTT
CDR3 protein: CASSTGQVPADTQYF

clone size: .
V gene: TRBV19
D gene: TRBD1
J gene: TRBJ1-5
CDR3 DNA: TGTGCCAGTAGTCCTCAGGGGGCCCATCAGCCCCAGCATTTT
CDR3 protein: CASSPQGAHQPQHF

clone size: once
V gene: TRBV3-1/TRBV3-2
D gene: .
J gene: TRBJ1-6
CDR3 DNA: TGTGCCAGCAGCCGACAGGCTTTGGGCAATTCACCCCTCCACTTT
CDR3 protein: CASSRQALGNSPLHF

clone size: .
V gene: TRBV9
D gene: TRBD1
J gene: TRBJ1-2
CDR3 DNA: TGTGCCAGCAGCCATAAATTAGCCGGGACAGGTCCCGATGTGGGCTACACCTTC
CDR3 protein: CASSHKLAGTGPDVGYTF

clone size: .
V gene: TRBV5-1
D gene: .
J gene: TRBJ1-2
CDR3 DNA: TGCGCCAGCAGCTTGGATCCAGGCTCTAACTATGGCTACACCTTC
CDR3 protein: CASSLDPGSNYGYTF

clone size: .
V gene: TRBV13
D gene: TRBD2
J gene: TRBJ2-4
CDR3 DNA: TGTGCCAGCAGACCCAGCGGGGGGGCAAACATTCAGTACTTC
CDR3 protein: CASRPSGGANIQYF

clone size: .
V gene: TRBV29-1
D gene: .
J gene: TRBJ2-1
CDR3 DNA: TGCAGCTTCGCTCAGGGTTACAATGAGCAGTTCTTC
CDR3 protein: CSFAQGYNEQFF

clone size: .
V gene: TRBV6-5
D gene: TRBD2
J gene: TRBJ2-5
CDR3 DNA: TGTGCCAGCAGGACTAGCGGGGGACAAGAGACCCAGTACTTC
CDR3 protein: CASRTSGGQETQYF

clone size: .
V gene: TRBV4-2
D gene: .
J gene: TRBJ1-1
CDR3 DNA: TGTGCCAGCAGCCAAGCCTTCAGCTCCCGGGGGACTGAAGCTTTCTTT
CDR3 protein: CASSQAFSSRGTEAFF

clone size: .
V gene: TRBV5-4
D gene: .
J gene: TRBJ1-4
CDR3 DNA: TGTGCCAGCAGCGAGGGAGTAAGTGAAAAACTGTTTTTT
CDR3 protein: CASSEGVSEKLFF